One and the same sample provided the 29 T cell receptor beta chains below, sequenced in a study of breast tumors, draining lymph nodes, adjacent tissues. TCRdb analysed the multiplex PCR reads with MiXCR anew, one entry per CDR3 protein. This sample has about 220,000 distinct CDR3 sequences, with 34% found just once. Samples came from axillary lymph nodes draining the breast cancer. Sequenced: axillary lymph node tissue. Receptors were obtained from a female donor with breast cancer. Some clones in this sample may be carry-over from other donors' samples.

The chain uses TRBV18 and TRBJ2-7, with TRBD1 as a possible D gene (6 bases). V dropped 4 bases and J dropped 5 bases, with 18 bases sitting between them. CDR3 size: 15 residues. Per the germline V gene, CDR1 is KGHSH and CDR2 is LQKENI. The DNA for the CDR3 is TGTGCCAGCTCACTCACCCAGGTGGGGGCGAACGAGCAGTACTTC. It codes for CASSLTQVGANEQYF.

Ten or more counts support this clonotype. The V call is TRBV7-2, the J call TRBJ2-1; 8 bases line up with TRBD2. V was pared by 5 bases and J by 0 bases, with 6 bases of the junction left unmatched. CDR1 is SGHTA and CDR2 is FQGNSA in the germline V gene. The CDR3 runs 16 residues. The CDR3 sequence is CASSGQRGSSYNEQFF. The CDR3, as DNA: TGTGCCAGCAGCGGACAGCGGGGGAGCTCCTACAATGAGCAGTTCTTC.

As for this clonotype: A much larger clone is a single base away; this may be a read error. The gene calls are TRBV5-6 and TRBJ1-6; D unclear. The V gene lost 0 bases and the J gene lost 9 bases, with 16 bases spanning the gap. Germline V gives CDR1 SGHDT, CDR2 YYEEEE. The CDR3 is 16 amino acids. CDR3: CASSLGGYPFGSPLHF. In nucleotides, the CDR3 is TGTGCCAGCAGCTTGGGCGGGTACCCCTTCGGTTCACCCCTCCACTTT.

This clonotype was counted ten times or more. The genes are TRBV7-9 and TRBJ1-4; 9 nucleotides line up with TRBD1. Germline CDR1 SEHNR, CDR2 FQNEAQ (reference sequence). The CDR3 consists of 16 residues. V lost 2 bases and J lost 7; bases outside the gene matches: 8. CDR3 nucleotides: TGTGCCAGCAGCTTAAGCTTTGGGACAGGGTCTGAAAAACTGTTTTTT. It specifies CASSLSFGTGSEKLFF.

The V call is TRBV27, the J call TRBJ2-7; TRBD2 matches at 7 bases. V was clipped by 6 bases and J by 2 bases; unmatched bases: 4. Germline-derived CDR1 and CDR2 are MNHEY and SMNVEV (reference sequence). The CDR3 loop spans 13 amino acids. This chain's CDR3 is CASSYSGTYEQYF. The DNA of the CDR3 is TGTGCCAGCAGCTACAGCGGGACCTACGAGCAGTACTTC.

This clonotype came up many times. This rearrangement joins TRBV10-2 to TRBJ2-1, with 8 bases that match TRBD2. CDR1 WSHSY and CDR2 SAAADI come from the germline V gene. There are 14 residues in the CDR3. Unmatched junction bases numbered 6, after V lost 6 bases and J lost 5 bases. The CDR3 spells CASRVAGRDNEQFF. CDR3 nucleotide sequence: TGCGCCAGCAGAGTAGCGGGAAGGGACAATGAGCAGTTCTTC.

This clonotype has at least ten counts. The V and J genes are TRBV5-1 and TRBJ1-2; D uncertain. CDR3 length: 15 amino acids. V lost 3 bases to trimming and J lost 7 bases, with 19 bases between them. Germline V gene lookup returns CDR1 SGHRS and CDR2 YFSETQ. The CDR3 region has the DNA TGCGCCAGCAGCTCCCTGAATATGGGCTTACGTGGCTACACCTTC. It translates to CASSSLNMGLRGYTF.

The rearrangement links TRBV24-1 to TRBJ2-1; unclear D gene. The ends were cut back, 12 bases at V and 4 bases at J, with 15 bases in the middle. Germline CDR1 KGHDR, CDR2 SFDVKD. The CDR3 is 13 residues long. CDR3: CAASSGVYNEQFF. CDR3 sequence (DNA): TGTGCCGCCTCCTCGGGCGTATACAATGAGCAGTTCTTC.

This clonotype was seen more than once but under ten times. This rearrangement joins TRBV27 to TRBJ2-5; no clear D. V lost 5 bases to trimming and J lost 1 base, with 17 bases between them. Germline values: CDR1 MNHEY, CDR2 SMNVEV (reference sequence). The CDR3 length is 16 residues. CDR3 residues: CASSHRALWGQETQYF. CDR3 DNA: TGTGCCAGCAGTCACCGGGCCCTCTGGGGCCAAGAGACCCAGTACTTC.

This clonotype was seen repeatedly, ten times or more. This chain uses TRBV20-1 with TRBJ1-3; D call uncertain. Germline CDR1 DFQATT, CDR2 SNEGSKA (reference sequence). Trimming took off 5 bases at V and 4 bases at J, with 6 bases between the two ends. There are 11 residues in the CDR3. CDR3 bases: TGCAGTGCTCGGACCGGAAACACCATATATTTT. Protein sequence: CSARTGNTIYF.

V and J are TRBV7-2 and TRBJ1-1; possibly TRBD1 for D (5 bases). Germline V CDR1 and CDR2: SGHTA, FQGNSA. The CDR3 loop spans 13 amino acids. Trimming pared 7 bases from V and 4 bases from J, leaving 13 bases between. CDR3 region: CASKSGRSTEAFF. The CDR3 DNA reads as TGTGCCAGCAAATCAGGGCGGAGCACTGAAGCTTTCTTT.

This rearrangement joins TRBV29-1 to TRBJ1-2; a possible D gene is TRBD1 (5 bases). The germline CDR1 and CDR2 sequences are SQVTM and ANQGSEA. Deletions cut 8 bases from V and 4 bases from J, with 14 bases between. CDR3 size: 12 residues. This CDR3 is CSLAGRGYGYTF. CDR3 nucleotide sequence: TGCAGCTTGGCTGGGAGGGGCTATGGCTACACCTTC.

Many counts were recorded for this clonotype. The chain uses TRBV20-1 and TRBJ2-7, with TRBD2 identical over 10 bases. With V trimmed by 3 bases and J by 4 bases, 6 bases remained unmatched. The CDR3 runs 14 residues. From germline, CDR1 is DFQATT and CDR2 SNEGSKA (reference sequence). CDR3: CSASKASGSYEQYF. Written as DNA, the CDR3 is TGCAGTGCTAGTAAGGCTAGCGGGAGTTACGAGCAGTACTTC.

This clonotype was seen many times. This rearrangement joins TRBV7-6 to TRBJ2-5; 9 bases match TRBD1. Per germline, CDR1 SGHVS and CDR2 FNYEAQ. The CDR3 is 20 amino acids. V dropped 5 bases and J dropped 0; count of bases not matched to a gene: 19. The CDR3 sequence: CASSPMTRDRVLGYQETQYF. The DNA of the CDR3 is TGTGCCAGCAGCCCGATGACCCGGGACAGGGTTTTAGGGTACCAAGAGACCCAGTACTTC.

This clonotype was detected many times. The chain employs TRBV20-1 and TRBJ2-2, with D possibly TRBD1 on 6 matching bases. This CDR3 spans 13 amino acids. CDR1 and CDR2 (germline): DFQATT, SNEGSKA (reference sequence). V was trimmed by 3 bases and J by 5 bases, leaving 10 bases between them. The CDR3 DNA sequence: TGCAGTGCTAGTGGGACAAATACCGGGGAGCTGTTTTTT. Translating gives CSASGTNTGELFF.

The chain is built from TRBV6-1 and TRBJ1-3; possibly TRBD1 for D (6 bases). Per germline, CDR1 MNHNS and CDR2 SASEGT. CDR3 length: 18 amino acids. Trimming shortened V by 1 base and J by 6 bases, and 22 bases separated the two germline ends. The CDR3, as DNA: TGTGCCAGCAGTGAAGTCTTCACCAGGGGTTGGATCGTAAACACCATATATTTT. Amino acid sequence: CASSEVFTRGWIVNTIYF.

V usage is TRBV19 and J usage is TRBJ1-4, with D possibly matching TRBD1 (5 bases). V shed 3 bases and J shed 7 bases, with 15 bases lying between them. This CDR3 is 15 amino acids long. Per the germline V gene, CDR1 is LNHDA and CDR2 is SQIVND (reference sequence). The CDR3 DNA sequence: TGTGCCAGTAGTATGGCTAGGGTCCAGGGTGAAAAACTGTTTTTT. The encoded protein is CASSMARVQGEKLFF.

This clonotype has at least ten counts. The rearrangement joins TRBV3-1 to TRBJ1-4; the match to TRBD1 covers 8 bases. The germline V gene encodes CDR1 LGHDT and CDR2 YNNKEL (reference sequence). This CDR3 contains 14 residues. The trim removed 4 bases at V and 4 bases at J, leaving 2 bases unmatched. In nucleotides, the CDR3 is TGTGCCAGCAGCCCGGACAGGGTTAATGAAAAACTGTTTTTT. This encodes CASSPDRVNEKLFF.

This clonotype was found many times. V usage is TRBV5-1 and J usage is TRBJ1-4; D gene uncertain. Germline V CDR1 and CDR2: SGHRS, YFSETQ. This CDR3 is built from 13 residues. The V gene lost 1 base and the J gene lost 5 bases, with 6 bases spanning the gap. The CDR3 DNA follows: TGCGCCAGCAGCTTGTGGCAAAATGAAAAACTGTTTTTT. Residues: CASSLWQNEKLFF.

This clonotype has a count of ten or more. V is TRBV7-9 and J is TRBJ2-5; D call uncertain. The CDR3 is 13 residues long. Germline V gives CDR1 SEHNR, CDR2 FQNEAQ (reference sequence). V gave up 5 bases and J gave up 5 bases, with 12 bases separating them. The CDR3 coding sequence is TGTGCCAGCAGCCAACCTGCGAGGGAGACCCAGTACTTC. It is translated as CASSQPARETQYF.

About this clonotype: This could be a read error, since a much larger clone is one nucleotide away. This chain uses TRBV20-1 with TRBJ2-1; no reliable D call. V dropped 5 bases and J dropped 9 bases, with 20 bases sitting between them. The CDR3 loop spans 14 amino acids. The germline V gene has CDR1 DFQATT and CDR2 SNEGSKA (reference sequence). This chain's CDR3 is CSAPLDLSLTEQFF. The CDR3 coding sequence is TGCAGTGCTCCGTTGGACCTAAGCCTCACTGAGCAGTTCTTC.

This clonotype came up many times. The chain carries TRBV19 and TRBJ2-5; 13 bases are shared with TRBD2. The CDR3 has 16 residues. Germline V gives CDR1 LNHDA, CDR2 SQIVND (reference sequence). Trimming took 5 bases from V and 5 from J; bases not matched to a gene: 8. DNA for the CDR3: TGTGCCAGTAGTCCCGGACTAGCGGGGGTCGGGGAGACCCAGTACTTC. Encoded protein: CASSPGLAGVGETQYF.

The rearrangement joins TRBV5-1 to TRBJ2-1; D is possibly TRBD2 (5 bases). CDR1 is SGHRS, CDR2 YFSETQ, per germline. V lost 4 bases and J 0 bases, leaving 11 bases between the germline ends. This CDR3 region has 15 residues. This CDR3 is CASSELASSYNEQFF. Here the CDR3 DNA reads TGCGCCAGCAGCGAGCTAGCCAGCTCCTACAATGAGCAGTTCTTC.

This clonotype has a single count. The rearrangement joins TRBV20-1 to TRBJ1-6; 8 bases are a match to TRBD1. J lost 7 bases, V lost 4 bases, and 9 bases had no gene match. CDR1 is DFQATT and CDR2 is SNEGSKA in the germline V gene (reference sequence). The CDR3 is made up of 15 amino acids. This CDR3 is CSAILGGQDNSPLHF. The CDR3 DNA follows: TGCAGTGCTATTTTGGGGGGACAGGACAATTCACCCCTCCACTTT.

There are many counts of this clonotype. The V call is TRBV2, the J call TRBJ1-2; 9 positions agree with TRBD1. This CDR3 is 13 amino acids long. V gave up 6 bases and J gave up 6 bases; unmatched junction bases: 5. Germline assignment: CDR1 SNHLY and CDR2 FYNNEI. The CDR3 sequence: CASRTGGADGYTF. CDR3 sequence (DNA): TGTGCCAGCAGAACAGGGGGCGCGGATGGCTACACCTTC.

This rearrangement joins TRBV11-1 to TRBJ2-5; 8 nucleotides agree with TRBD1. The CDR3 totals 13 residues. V was pared by 8 bases and J by 3 bases, with 5 bases of the junction left unmatched. Germline V CDR1 and CDR2: SGHAT, FQDESV (reference sequence). This chain's CDR3 is CASAGGGKETQYF. Written as DNA, the CDR3 is TGTGCCAGCGCAGGGGGCGGAAAAGAGACCCAGTACTTC.

The chain has TRBV19 and TRBJ1-1, with 7 positions matching TRBD1. In germline, CDR1 is LNHDA, CDR2 SQIVND (reference sequence). The V segment lost 3 bases and the J segment 0 bases; nucleotides outside the gene matches: 4. This CDR3 is built from 15 residues. CDR3 bases: TGTGCCAGTAGTATCCGGGACAGCTTGAACACTGAAGCTTTCTTT. Amino acids: CASSIRDSLNTEAFF.

The gene calls are TRBV24-1 and TRBJ2-3; D possibly corresponds to TRBD2 (6 bases). The V end was cut by 5 bases, the J end by 3 bases, with 14 bases between. Germline V gene sequence: CDR1 KGHDR, CDR2 SFDVKD. The CDR3 covers 15 residues. The CDR3 is CATSAGGRGTDTQYF. For the CDR3, the DNA is TGTGCCACCAGTGCCGGGGGAAGGGGAACAGATACGCAGTATTTT.

This clonotype was recorded at least ten times. The J gene is TRBJ2-1, the V gene TRBV4-2; unclear D gene. The V end was cut by 3 bases, the J end by 9 bases, with 15 bases between. Looked up from germline, CDR1 is LGHNA and CDR2 is YNFKEQ. The CDR3 has 14 amino acids. In nucleotides, the CDR3 is TGTGCCAGCAGCCAGCCGGAACTGAGGCTTGAGCAGTTCTTC. As protein: CASSQPELRLEQFF.